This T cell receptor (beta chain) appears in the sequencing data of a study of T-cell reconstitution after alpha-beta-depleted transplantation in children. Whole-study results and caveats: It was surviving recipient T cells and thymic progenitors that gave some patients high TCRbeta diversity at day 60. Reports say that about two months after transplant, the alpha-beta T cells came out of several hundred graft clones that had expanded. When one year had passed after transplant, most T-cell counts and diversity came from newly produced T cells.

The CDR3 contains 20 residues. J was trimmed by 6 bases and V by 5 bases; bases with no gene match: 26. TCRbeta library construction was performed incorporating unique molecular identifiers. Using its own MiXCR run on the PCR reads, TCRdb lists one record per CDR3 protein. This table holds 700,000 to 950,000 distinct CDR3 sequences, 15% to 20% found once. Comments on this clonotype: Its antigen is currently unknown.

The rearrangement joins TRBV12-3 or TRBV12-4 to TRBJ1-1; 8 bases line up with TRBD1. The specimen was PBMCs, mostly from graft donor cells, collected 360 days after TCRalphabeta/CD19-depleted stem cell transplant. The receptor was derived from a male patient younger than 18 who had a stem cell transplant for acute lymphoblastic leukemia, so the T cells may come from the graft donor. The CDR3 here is CASSPDRGRIGRVIFAEAFF. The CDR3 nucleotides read TGTGCCAGCAGTCCCGACAGGGGAAGGATCGGGCGGGTTATTTTTGCTGAAGCTTTCTTT.